These 23 T cell receptor beta chains share one sample of origin, sequenced in a study of cytomegalovirus exposure and HLA in healthy donors (dated by TCRdb to the late 2010s). The library came from the immunoSEQ multiplex PCR assay. For the multiplex PCR, a mixture combining 60 forward primers for TCR Vbeta segments and 13 reverse primers for TCR Jbeta segments was used. Sourced from immuneACCESS, this table was stored by TCRdb with only in-frame sequences that have V and J called. A share of the clones is absent; for the studies checked, an unresolved V gene accounts for under half, and the remainder has no known explanation. A total of fewer than 150,000 clones appear in this sample, over 65% of them only once. Under 14% of the sample lies in the top ten. Sequencing input: PBMCs. The receptors were gathered from a woman aged 50 to 65 in good health and CMV-seropositive.

The chain is built from TRBV9 and TRBJ2-7; D remains ambiguous. The ends were cut back, 4 bases at V and 0 bases at J, with 11 bases in the middle. CDR3 size: 14 residues. Germline values: CDR1 SGDLS, CDR2 YYNGEE. In nucleotides, the CDR3 is TGTGCCAGCAGCTTGTACAGCAGCTCCTACGAGCAGTACTTC. It is translated as CASSLYSSSYEQYF.

V gene TRBV19 combines with J gene TRBJ2-3, with D maybe TRBD2 (5 bases). V dropped 3 bases and J dropped 1 base, with 11 bases sitting between them. The length of the CDR3 is 15 residues. Germline V gene sequence: CDR1 LNHDA, CDR2 SQIVND (reference sequence). The CDR3 loop is CASSISAGGTDTQYF. The CDR3 DNA sequence: TGTGCCAGTAGTATTTCTGCCGGGGGCACAGATACGCAGTATTTT.

This clone was seen a few times. The rearrangement joins TRBV6-6 to TRBJ2-7; D is possibly TRBD1 (6 bases). Germline values: CDR1 MNHNY, CDR2 SVGAGI (reference sequence). The CDR3 has 16 amino acids. V was clipped by 0 bases and J by 7 bases, with 19 bases between them. This CDR3 reads CASSYSSGALTREQYF. For the CDR3, the DNA is TGTGCCAGCAGTTACTCCTCAGGGGCACTTACGAGAGAGCAGTACTTC.

V usage is TRBV7-6 and J usage is TRBJ2-2, with 9 bases fitting TRBD2. The CDR3 runs to 16 residues. From germline, CDR1 is SGHVS and CDR2 FNYEAQ. The junction had 6 bases not matched to a gene; V was cut back by 3 bases and J by 4 bases. CDR3 amino acids: CASSFKQAGGTGELFF. The CDR3 DNA reads TGTGCCAGCAGCTTTAAACAAGCGGGGGGCACCGGGGAGCTGTTTTTT. Filled out from reference TRBV7-6 and TRBJ2-2, the complete variable domain reads GAGVSQSPRYKVTKRGQDVALRCDPISGHVSLYWYRQALGQGPEFLTYFNYEAQQDKSGLPNDRFSAERPEGSISTLTIQRTEQRDSAMYRCASSFKQAGGTGELFFGEGSRLTVL.

This clone was observed a handful of times. This chain uses TRBV4-3 with TRBJ2-7, with D hard to call. The V and J ends lost 3 bases and 3 bases respectively, with 9 bases between them. Looked up from germline, CDR1 is LGHNA and CDR2 is YSLEER. CDR3 length: 13 amino acids. CDR3 coding DNA: TGCGCCAGCAGCCAGTCACAAAGCTACGAGCAGTACTTC. It translates to CASSQSQSYEQYF.

Only a few counts were recorded for this clone. V usage is TRBV6-5 and J usage is TRBJ2-3, with D possibly being TRBD2 (5 bases). The CDR3 covers 13 residues. Per germline, CDR1 MNHEY and CDR2 SVGAGI. Between the trimmed V and J ends, which lost 5 bases and 5 bases, there was a span of 11 bases. CDR3 region: CASSVDLEDTQYF. The DNA for the CDR3 is TGTGCCAGCAGTGTGGACTTGGAAGATACGCAGTATTTT.

This chain links TRBV27 with TRBJ2-7; 10 bases match TRBD2. With V trimmed by 10 bases and J by 0 bases, 9 bases remained unmatched. This CDR3 region has 15 residues. Germline-derived CDR1 and CDR2 are MNHEY and SMNVEV (reference sequence). This chain's CDR3 is CATRTSGHFSYEQYF. The CDR3 DNA reads TGTGCCACCCGGACTAGCGGCCACTTCTCCTACGAGCAGTACTTC.

This clone was counted once. The chain has TRBV7-2 and TRBJ1-1; TRBD1 might be the D (5 bases). The ends were cut back, 4 bases at V and 3 bases at J, with 15 bases in the middle. Germline V gene data show CDR1 as SGHTA and CDR2 as FQGNSA. CDR3 length: 15 residues. Here the CDR3 DNA reads TGTGCCAGCAGCTGTAGTCAGGGTATCGACACTGAAGCTTTCTTT. Translated, it gives CASSCSQGIDTEAFF.

V gene TRBV15 combines with J gene TRBJ2-7; tentative D call: TRBD1 (6 bases). The V end was cut by 3 bases, the J end by 6 bases, with 18 bases between. The CDR3 has 15 amino acids. Per the germline V gene, CDR1 is LNHNV and CDR2 is YYDKDF (reference sequence). In DNA, the CDR3 is TGTGCCACCAGCAGGGGTACAGGGAAAGTTGGCGAGCAGTACTTC. Translated, it gives CATSRGTGKVGEQYF.

This CDR3 is CASSEAGAYEQYF. As DNA, the CDR3 is TGTGCCAGCAGTGAGGCAGGGGCGTACGAGCAGTACTTC. The rearrangement links TRBV25-1 to TRBJ2-7, with D perhaps TRBD1 (6 bases). V was shortened by 3 bases and J by 4 bases, with 10 bases between the two germline ends. CDR3 size: 13 residues. CDR1 and CDR2 (germline): MGHDK, SYGVNS.

CDR3 amino acids: CASSLIAGGPRSSYNEQFF. DNA of the CDR3: TGTGCCAGCAGCCTTATAGCGGGGGGGCCCCGAAGCTCCTACAATGAGCAGTTCTTC. The rearrangement uses TRBV7-2 and TRBJ2-1; 11 bases are shared with TRBD2. Germline CDR1 SGHTA, CDR2 FQGNSA. The V segment lost 5 bases and the J segment 0 bases; nucleotides outside the gene matches: 12. The CDR3 is made up of 19 amino acids.

This clone has just a few counts. The DNA of the CDR3 is TGCGCCAGCAGCCACCAGGGGGCTGATGGCTACACCTTC. This translates into CASSHQGADGYTF. The chain links TRBV5-1 to TRBJ1-2; 8 bases are a match to TRBD1. V was pared by 4 bases and J by 6 bases, with 5 bases of the junction left unmatched. CDR3 size: 13 residues. The V gene's germline CDR1 is SGHRS and CDR2 YFSETQ. The complete variable domain, with remaining parts taken from reference TRBV5-1 and TRBJ1-2, reads KAGVTQTPRYLIKTRGQQVTLSCSPISGHRSVSWYQQTPGQGLQFLFEYFSETQRNKGNFPGRFSGRQFSNSRSEMNVSTLELGDSALYLCASSHQGADGYTFGSGTRLTVV.

The J gene is TRBJ1-1, the V gene TRBV19; weak D call: TRBD1 (6 bases). Trimming removed 3 bases from V and 1 base from J, with 9 bases in between. This CDR3 comprises 14 residues. Germline-derived CDR1 and CDR2 are LNHDA and SQIVND (reference sequence). Here the CDR3 DNA reads TGTGCCAGTAGTATCCAGGGACAGAACACTGAAGCTTTCTTT. It encodes CASSIQGQNTEAFF.

V gene TRBV19 combines with J gene TRBJ2-1, with 8 bases matching TRBD2. Trimming removed 0 bases from V and 15 bases from J; junction bases left unmatched: 7. The CDR3 is 13 residues long. CDR1 LNHDA and CDR2 SQIVND come from the germline V gene (reference sequence). This CDR3 reads CASSIDRAGVPFF. The CDR3 DNA follows: TGTGCCAGTAGTATAGACCGAGCGGGAGTTCCGTTCTTC.

This clone was seen only a few times. The chain is built from TRBV28 and TRBJ2-5; 9 nucleotides line up with TRBD2. V lost 3 bases and J lost 5; bases outside the gene matches: 10. The germline CDR1 and CDR2 sequences are MDHEN and SYDVKM. The CDR3 has 16 amino acids. The CDR3 reads CASSFSGRVGGETQYF. The CDR3 nucleotides read TGTGCCAGCAGTTTTAGCGGGAGAGTGGGGGGGGAGACCCAGTACTTC.

This clone showed up just once. This chain connects TRBV7-6 to TRBJ1-3; a possible D gene is TRBD1 (6 bases). Trimming removed 3 bases from V and 4 bases from J, with 10 bases in between. CDR1 is SGHVS, CDR2 FNYEAQ, per germline. The CDR3 spans 14 residues. As DNA, the CDR3 is TGTGCCAGCAGCTTTTTACAGGGAGGAAACACCATATATTTT. This translates into CASSFLQGGNTIYF.

The V gene is TRBV9, the J gene TRBJ2-1; TRBD2 matches at 9 bases. With V trimmed by 0 bases and J by 7 bases, 11 bases remained unmatched. There are 17 residues in the CDR3. Germline CDR1 is SGDLS and CDR2 is YYNGEE. Here the CDR3 reads CASSVVAGGVNDNEQFF. The CDR3 DNA follows: TGTGCCAGCAGCGTAGTTGCGGGAGGGGTGAATGATAATGAGCAGTTCTTC.

This sequence joins TRBV19 and TRBJ1-4, with D perhaps TRBD1 (5 bases). This CDR3 spans 16 amino acids. Germline V gives CDR1 LNHDA, CDR2 SQIVND (reference sequence). V lost 8 bases and J 0 bases, leaving 16 bases between the germline ends. This chain's CDR3 is CASSAREPATNEKLFF. The CDR3 region has the DNA TGTGCCAGTTCAGCCAGGGAACCTGCAACTAATGAAAAACTGTTTTTT.

The J gene is TRBJ1-2, the V gene TRBV19; D possibly corresponds to TRBD1 (6 bases). There are 13 residues in the CDR3. Deletions cut 5 bases from V and 4 bases from J, with 11 bases between. Looked up from germline, CDR1 is LNHDA and CDR2 is SQIVND (reference sequence). The CDR3 DNA sequence: TGTGCCAGTAGTCTGCAGGGGCCCTATGGCTACACCTTC. It specifies CASSLQGPYGYTF.

The chain carries TRBV29-1 and TRBJ1-5; no reliable D call. Germline V gives CDR1 SQVTM, CDR2 ANQGSEA. This CDR3 has 15 residues. V was clipped by 5 bases and J by 6 bases, with 20 bases between them. CDR3 nucleotides: TGCAGCGTTAAGGCCGGGGTTGGAATTAGTCAGCCCCAGCATTTT. This encodes CSVKAGVGISQPQHF.

The chain has TRBV30 and TRBJ2-7; D is ambiguous. This CDR3 spans 12 amino acids. Trimming stripped 1 base from V and 2 bases from J, with 6 bases between. CDR1 and CDR2 (germline): GTSNPN, SVGIG (reference sequence). The CDR3, as DNA: TGTGCCTGGAGTGAGCCTACCTACGAGCAGTACTTC. Amino acids: CAWSEPTYEQYF. The variable domain in full, with the rest retrieved from reference TRBV30 and TRBJ2-7, is SQTIHQWPATLVQPVGSPLSLECTVEGTSNPNLYWYRQAAGRGLQLLFYSVGIGQISSEVPQNLSASRPQDRQFILSSKKLLLSDSGFYLCAWSEPTYEQYFGPGTRLTVT.

J is TRBJ1-2 and V is TRBV19, with 10 positions matching TRBD1. V dropped 7 bases and J dropped 7; count of bases not matched to a gene: 12. The germline V gene encodes CDR1 LNHDA and CDR2 SQIVND (reference sequence). This CDR3 contains 15 residues. The CDR3: CASTGRDRGSFGYTF. The CDR3 bases are TGTGCCAGTACCGGCCGGGACAGGGGTTCATTTGGCTACACCTTC.

The rearrangement joins TRBV12-1 to TRBJ1-1; the table's D call, TRBD1, was not checked against the DNA. TRBV12-1 represents a pseudogene. The CDR3 runs to 15 residues. The CDR3 nucleotides are TGTGCCAGCAGCGGGGGCCAGACGTTGAGATCTGAAGCTTTCTTT. It encodes CASSGGQTLRSEAFF.